This TCR beta chain was documented in a study of cytomegalovirus exposure and HLA in healthy donors. General observations from the study: V- and J-gene trimming of TCR beta was linked (in a later analysis) to a missense DCLRE1C variant. Reportedly, diagnosis of cytomegalovirus status by the classifier showed high specificity and sensitivity.

Donors were ostensibly healthy at sampling, although undocumented immune exposures were probable. Per the germline V gene, CDR1 is MGHRA and CDR2 is YSYEKL. The ends lost 4 bases at V and 1 base at J; junction bases unmatched: 4. The CDR3 has 15 amino acids. A word on this clone: Its antigen is not identified.

The PCR was carried out with 60 Vbeta primers and 13 Jbeta primers. Assay used: immunoSEQ multiplex PCR; TCRdb lists only in-frame clones, some missing. The data contain some 270,000 clones, 80% of them singletons. Sequenced: PBMCs. The receptor was derived from a girl aged 2 to 9 in good health and CMV-seronegative. The gene calls are TRBV4-1 and TRBJ2-1; 7 nucleotides match TRBD2. Written as DNA, the CDR3 is TGCGCCAGCAGCCTCACCGGGGGGTCCTACAATGAGCAGTTCTTC. Its protein is CASSLTGGSYNEQFF.